This record covers a single T cell receptor (beta chain). The data stem from a study of OX40 agonist ivuxolimab in advanced cancers. Profiling relied on immunoSEQ multiplex PCR, and the TCRdb table lists in-frame clones only, not all of them. This sample has around 69,000 clones, with roughly nine tenths found just once. The germline CDR1 and CDR2 sequences are SGHNT and YYREEE (reference sequence). The CDR3 loop spans 14 amino acids. Trimming removed 0 bases from V and 4 bases from J; junction bases left unmatched: 3. Patients were ruled out by autoimmune disease history or systemic immunosuppression.

V usage is TRBV5-4 and J usage is TRBJ1-2, with 7 positions matching TRBD1. The sequences come from CD4+ or CD8+ T cells sorted from blood, collected in a trial of the OX40 agonist ivuxolimab. The sequence derives from an adult with an advanced solid tumor such as melanoma, head and neck, liver or kidney cancer. The CDR3 sequence: CASSLDTGVYGYTF. The CDR3 DNA reads as TGTGCCAGCAGCTTGGATACAGGGGTCTATGGCTACACCTTC. Based on the CDR3 plus reference TRBV5-4 and TRBJ1-2, the full variable domain is ETGVTQSPTHLIKTRGQQVTLRCSSQSGHNTVSWYQQALGQGPQFIFQYYREEENGRGNFPPRFSGLQFPNYSSELNVNALELDDSALYLCASSLDTGVYGYTFGSGTRLTVV.